These 3 T cell receptor beta chains were all obtained from the same sample, sequenced in a study of cytomegalovirus exposure and HLA in healthy donors. It was with 60 Vbeta and 13 Jbeta primers that the PCR ran. Clones were sequenced by immunoSEQ multiplex PCR, and TCRdb holds only the in-frame ones, with some missing. The sample has 250,000 or so clones, over 70% seen once. The sequenced material came from PBMCs. The receptor set was obtained from a woman aged 55-70 years in good health and CMV-seropositive.

This clone was found once. The chain joins TRBV9 to TRBJ2-5; D possibly corresponds to TRBD1 (6 bases). From germline, CDR1 is SGDLS and CDR2 YYNGEE. V lost 0 bases and J 4 bases, leaving 7 bases between the germline ends. The CDR3 is 13 residues long. The CDR3 is CASSVVGGETQYF. The CDR3 DNA reads as TGTGCCAGCAGCGTAGTAGGGGGAGAGACCCAGTACTTC.

The J gene is TRBJ2-2, the V gene TRBV7-9; D perhaps matches TRBD1 (6 bases). Germline CDR1 is SEHNR and CDR2 is FQNEAQ (reference sequence). With 8 bases removed from V and 7 bases from J, the gap between germline ends came to 11 bases. The CDR3 covers 12 residues. CDR3 nucleotides: TGTGCCAGCGAGGCAGGGGTCGGGGAGCTGTTTTTT. Protein sequence: CASEAGVGELFF.

This sequence joins TRBV27 and TRBJ2-6; 7 positions match TRBD1. In germline, CDR1 is MNHEY, CDR2 SMNVEV (reference sequence). There are 15 residues in the CDR3. V shed 8 bases, J shed 0 bases, and the junction held 4 bases outside the gene matches. The CDR3 sequence is CASGNRGSGANVLTF. The CDR3 DNA follows: TGTGCCAGCGGGAACAGGGGCTCTGGGGCCAACGTCCTGACTTTC.